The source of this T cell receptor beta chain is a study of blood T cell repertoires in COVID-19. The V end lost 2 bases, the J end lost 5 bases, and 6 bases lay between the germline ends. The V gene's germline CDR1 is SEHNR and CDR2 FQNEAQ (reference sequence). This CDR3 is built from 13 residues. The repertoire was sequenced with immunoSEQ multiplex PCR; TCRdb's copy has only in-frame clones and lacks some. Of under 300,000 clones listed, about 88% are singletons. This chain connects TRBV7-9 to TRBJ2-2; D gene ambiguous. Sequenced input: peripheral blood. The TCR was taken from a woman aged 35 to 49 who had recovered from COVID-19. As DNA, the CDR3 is TGTGCCAGCAGCTTACCGGAGACCGGGGAGCTGTTTTTT. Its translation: CASSLPETGELFF.